This T cell receptor (beta chain) was documented in a study of human T cells and chemical hapten exposure. The wider study: From small differences in pooled library volume came most of the variation in per-sample TCR yields.

Per the original data handling: From approximately 21,000 to 630,000 TCRs were found per sample, with a median of approximately 100,000. TCRdb called the 5' RACE reads again in MiXCR, with one record for every CDR3 protein. TCRdb's processing, not the authors' own work, is the source of the V and J calls. The sample lists about 140,000 distinct CDR3 sequences, over 3.5% occurring once. Before extraction, the whole blood was not fractionated, and total RNA was taken from it. This clonotype has a count of ten or more. This CDR3 is 15 amino acids long. The V and J ends lost 7 bases and 0 bases respectively, with 10 bases between them.

The clonotype comes from a female donor in good health. The chain employs TRBV12-3 or TRBV12-4 and TRBJ2-6, with D unresolved. CDR3: CASTPGNSGANVLTF. In DNA, the CDR3 is TGTGCCAGCACCCCTGGGAACTCTGGGGCCAACGTCCTGACTTTC.